The present entry profiles one TCR beta chain with its context. The antigen it recognizes is unknown. An approximately 2.5 ml peripheral blood sample was drawn into PAXgene tubes per donor and stored at -80°C. Without any T cell sorting, total RNA was extracted from whole blood using the PAXgene blood miRNA kit on an automated QIAcube. Deep TCRalpha and TCRbeta repertoire profiling with unique molecular barcoding was performed on peripheral blood of monozygotic twin pairs concordant or discordant for inflammatory bowel disease. Smoking habits were recorded for all twin pairs, and each individual was classified as a current, former or never smoker. This entry is derived from a study of monozygotic twins with inflammatory bowel disease (dated by TCRdb to between 2018 and 2020). Study-wide context: A total of some 30 monozygotic twin pairs were included in the full study, comprising nine German pairs (four IBD-concordant, five IBD-discordant) and 19 IBD-discordant Danish pairs. The search for disease-associated traits relied mainly on comparing IBD patients with their genetically identical healthy co-twins within discordant pairs. Each individual had, on average, about 151 000 unique TCRalpha sequences and 181 000 unique TCRbeta sequences available for analysis. Overall results and qualifications from the work: Compared with healthy twins, IBD patients shared fewer clonotypes with other individuals, and the difference was most pronounced in patients with signs of disease activity. Concordant and discordant twins showed no difference in repertoire similarity, possibly because of limited statistical power. The analysis was unable to tell apart different T cell subtypes. TCRbeta repertoire diversity, by inverse Simpson index, was decreased in IBD patients compared with their healthy co-twins. The results gave no support for a single strong signal or clonotype linked to IBD. Differing immunosuppressive treatments among patients may have added background noise and inter-individual variability to the repertoires.

Its CDR3 holds 14 amino acids, cysteine through phenylalanine. The DNA sequence is not available. The germline V gene encodes CDR1 MNHNS and CDR2 SASEGT. Receptor amplification or capture employed 5' RACE. Preparation of each TCR library used 3,000 to 4,000 ng of total RNA. For each sample, cDNA was synthesized in eight separate reactions using SMARTScribe reverse transcriptase. Unique molecular identifiers containing a 6-nucleotide sample barcode were introduced through template switching during cDNA synthesis. TCRalpha and TCRbeta cDNA was amplified in two nested PCRs of approximately 16 and 10 cycles, and bead purification was carried out after each PCR. Before amplification, the cDNA was treated with uracil DNA-glycosylase and purified using the QIAquick PCR purification kit. The second PCR added Illumina TruSeq-compatible adapters along with sample-specific barcodes. Library quality and concentration were assessed using TapeStation and Qubit, and approximately 5 ng of each library was pooled. The pooled libraries were sequenced with 2 x 100 bp reads and custom sequencing primers on an Illumina HiSeq2500 single-index Rapid Run. Per the authors' processing: UMI-based consensus assembly with MiGEC version 1.2.6 was used to correct PCR and sequencing errors. MiXCR version 2.1.1 was used to carry out V(D)J alignment, clonotype assembly and CDR3 extraction. Gene usage, clonotype sharing and MAIT/NKT TCR abundance were normalised by analysing the top 1000, 10 000 and 20 000 clonotypes per sample. After downsampling to 27 000 UMIs, diversity was calculated as the inverse Simpson index using the vegan R package. Paired Mann-Whitney U tests were applied to discordant twin pairs, and Benjamini-Hochberg correction was used for multiple testing. The reads were reprocessed in TCRdb, with one entry per CDR3 protein sequence and no accompanying DNA. The V and J calls shown here were made by TCRdb, not taken from the authors' results. The sample has about 130,000 distinct CDR3 sequences on record. Roughly 1.2% of the sample rests with the top ten.

This TCR was recovered from a human donor with ulcerative colitis or Crohn's disease, or a healthy co-twin of an affected twin (not recorded which). The chain couples TRBV6-1 to TRBJ2-7; TCRdb gives TRBD2 as the D gene, but with no DNA this cannot be confirmed. Sequencing used blood. CDR3 protein: CASKPGLAGYEQYF.